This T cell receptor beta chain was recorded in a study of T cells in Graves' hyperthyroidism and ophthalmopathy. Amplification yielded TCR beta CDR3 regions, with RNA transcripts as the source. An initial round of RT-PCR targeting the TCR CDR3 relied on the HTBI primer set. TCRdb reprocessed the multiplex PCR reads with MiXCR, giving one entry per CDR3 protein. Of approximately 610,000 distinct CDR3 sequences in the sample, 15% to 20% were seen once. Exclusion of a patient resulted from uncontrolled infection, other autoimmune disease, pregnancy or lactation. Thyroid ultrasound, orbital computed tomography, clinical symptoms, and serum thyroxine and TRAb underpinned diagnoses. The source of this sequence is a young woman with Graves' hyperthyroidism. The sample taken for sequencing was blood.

Written as DNA, the CDR3 is TGTGCCAGCAGCTGGACAGACAATCAGCCCCAGCATTTT. Protein sequence: CASSWTDNQPQHF. V and J are TRBV3-1 and TRBJ1-5, with D tentatively TRBD1 (6 bases). Germline V gene sequence: CDR1 LGHDT, CDR2 YNNKEL (reference sequence). This CDR3 is 13 amino acids long. V was clipped by 5 bases and J by 3 bases, with 8 bases between them.